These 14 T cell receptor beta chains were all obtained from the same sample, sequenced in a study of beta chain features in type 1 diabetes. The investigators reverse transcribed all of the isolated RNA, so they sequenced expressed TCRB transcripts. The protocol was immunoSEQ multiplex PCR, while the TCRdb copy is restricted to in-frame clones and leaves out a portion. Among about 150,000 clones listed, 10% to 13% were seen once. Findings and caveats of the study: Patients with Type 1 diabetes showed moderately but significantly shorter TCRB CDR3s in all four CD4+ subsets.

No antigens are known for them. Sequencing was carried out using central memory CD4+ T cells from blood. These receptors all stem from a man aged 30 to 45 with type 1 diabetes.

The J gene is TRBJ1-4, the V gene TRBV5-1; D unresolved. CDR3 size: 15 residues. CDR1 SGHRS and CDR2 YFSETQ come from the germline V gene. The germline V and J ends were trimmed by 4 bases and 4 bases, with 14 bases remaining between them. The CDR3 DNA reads TGCGCCAGCAGCGAGATATCATCGGGTAATGAAAAACTGTTTTTT. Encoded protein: CASSEISSGNEKLFF.

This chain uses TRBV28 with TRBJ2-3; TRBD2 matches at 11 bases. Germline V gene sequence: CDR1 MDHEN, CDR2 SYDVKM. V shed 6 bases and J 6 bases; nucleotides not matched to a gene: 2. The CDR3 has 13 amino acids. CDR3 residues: CASRLAGEDTQYF. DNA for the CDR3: TGTGCCAGCAGACTAGCGGGAGAGGATACGCAGTATTTT.

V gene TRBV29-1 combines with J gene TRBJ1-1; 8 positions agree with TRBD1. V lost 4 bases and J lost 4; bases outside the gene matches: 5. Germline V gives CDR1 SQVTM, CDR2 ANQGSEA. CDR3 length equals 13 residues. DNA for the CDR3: TGCAGCGTTGTCCGACAGGGGTTCACTGAAGCTTTCTTT. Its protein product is CSVVRQGFTEAFF.

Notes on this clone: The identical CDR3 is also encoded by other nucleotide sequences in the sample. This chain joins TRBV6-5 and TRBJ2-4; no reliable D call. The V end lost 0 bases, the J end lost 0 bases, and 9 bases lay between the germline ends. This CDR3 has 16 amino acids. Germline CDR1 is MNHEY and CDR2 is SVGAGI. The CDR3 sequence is CASSYSPLAAKNIQYF. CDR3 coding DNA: TGTGCCAGCAGTTACTCCCCATTAGCAGCCAAAAACATTCAGTACTTC.

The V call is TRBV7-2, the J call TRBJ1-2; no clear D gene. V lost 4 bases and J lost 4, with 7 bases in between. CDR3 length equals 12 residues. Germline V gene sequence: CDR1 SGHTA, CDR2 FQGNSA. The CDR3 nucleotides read TGTGCCAGCAGCTCCTTCGGCTATGGCTACACCTTC. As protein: CASSSFGYGYTF.

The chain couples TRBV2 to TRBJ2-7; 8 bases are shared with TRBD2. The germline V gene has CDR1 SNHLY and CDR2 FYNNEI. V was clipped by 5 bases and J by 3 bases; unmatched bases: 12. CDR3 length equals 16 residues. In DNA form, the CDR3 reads TGTGCCAGCAGTCCCGGGACTAGTTCCGGGGTCTACGAGCAGTACTTC. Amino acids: CASSPGTSSGVYEQYF.

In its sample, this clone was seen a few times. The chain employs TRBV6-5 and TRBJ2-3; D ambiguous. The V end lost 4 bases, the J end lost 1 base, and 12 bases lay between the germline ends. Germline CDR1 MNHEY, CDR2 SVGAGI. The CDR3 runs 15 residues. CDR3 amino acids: CASSSQPTRTDTQYF. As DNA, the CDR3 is TGTGCCAGCAGTTCGCAACCTACCCGCACAGATACGCAGTATTTT.

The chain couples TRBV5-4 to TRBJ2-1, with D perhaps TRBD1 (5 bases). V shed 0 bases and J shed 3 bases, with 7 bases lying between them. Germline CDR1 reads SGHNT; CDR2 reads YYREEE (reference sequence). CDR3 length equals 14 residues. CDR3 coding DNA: TGTGCCAGCAGCTTGGCAGGGCACTACAATGAGCAGTTCTTC. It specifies CASSLAGHYNEQFF.

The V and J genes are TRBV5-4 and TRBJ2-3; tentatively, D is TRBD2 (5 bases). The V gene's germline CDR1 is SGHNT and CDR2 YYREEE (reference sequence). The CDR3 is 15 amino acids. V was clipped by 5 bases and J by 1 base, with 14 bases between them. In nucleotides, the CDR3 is TGTGCCAGCAGATTATCGGCGAGGGGCACAGATACGCAGTATTTT. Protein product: CASRLSARGTDTQYF.

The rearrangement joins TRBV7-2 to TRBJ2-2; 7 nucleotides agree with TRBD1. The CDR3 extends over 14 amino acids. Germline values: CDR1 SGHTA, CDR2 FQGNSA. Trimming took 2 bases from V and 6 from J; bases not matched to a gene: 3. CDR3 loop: CASSLYRGAGELFF. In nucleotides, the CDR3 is TGTGCCAGCAGCTTATACAGGGGCGCCGGGGAGCTGTTTTTT.

Here the CDR3 reads CASSQDRGKANYGYTF. In DNA, the CDR3 is TGTGCCAGCAGCCAAGATAGGGGGAAAGCTAACTATGGCTACACCTTC. This chain joins TRBV4-2 and TRBJ1-2, with D maybe TRBD1 (6 bases). V was clipped by 0 bases and J by 0 bases, with 11 bases between them. CDR1 and CDR2 from the germline V gene are LGHNA and YNFKEQ. The CDR3 has 16 residues.

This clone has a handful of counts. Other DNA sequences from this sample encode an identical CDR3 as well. CDR3 protein: CASSQDQGSYGYTF. The CDR3 bases are TGCGCCAGCAGCCAAGATCAAGGGAGCTATGGCTACACCTTC. The chain joins TRBV4-3 to TRBJ1-2, with D uncertain. This CDR3 has 14 amino acids. V gave up 0 bases and J gave up 4 bases, with 9 bases separating them. Germline CDR1 and CDR2: LGHNA and YSLEER.

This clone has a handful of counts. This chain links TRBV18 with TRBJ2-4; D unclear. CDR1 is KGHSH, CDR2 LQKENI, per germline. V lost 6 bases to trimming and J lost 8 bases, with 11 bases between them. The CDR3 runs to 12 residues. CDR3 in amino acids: CASSPSSDIQYF. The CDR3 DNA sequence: TGTGCCAGCTCCCCTTCCTCGGACATTCAGTACTTC.

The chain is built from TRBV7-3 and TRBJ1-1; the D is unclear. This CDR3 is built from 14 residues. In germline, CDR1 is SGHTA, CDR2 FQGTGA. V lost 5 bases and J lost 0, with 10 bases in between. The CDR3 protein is CASSPGEMNTEAFF. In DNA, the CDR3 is TGTGCCAGCAGCCCTGGGGAGATGAACACTGAAGCTTTCTTT.